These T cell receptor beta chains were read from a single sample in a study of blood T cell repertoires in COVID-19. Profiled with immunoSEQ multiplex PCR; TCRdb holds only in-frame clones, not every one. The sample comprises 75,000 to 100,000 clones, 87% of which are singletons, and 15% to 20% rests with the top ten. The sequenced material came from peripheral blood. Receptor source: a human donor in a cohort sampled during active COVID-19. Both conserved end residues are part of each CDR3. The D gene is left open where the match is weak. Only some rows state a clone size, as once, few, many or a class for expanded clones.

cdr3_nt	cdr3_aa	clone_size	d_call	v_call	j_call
TGTGCCAGCAGGGGCCCGGGACAGGGCCCAAGGGGTGACTATGGCTACACCTTC	CASRGPGQGPRGDYGYTF	-	TRBD1	TRBV5-4	TRBJ1-2
TGCAGCGTCCGCTCACAGGGGTTCACAGAGACCCAGTACTTC	CSVRSQGFTETQYF	once	TRBD1	TRBV29-1	TRBJ2-5
TGTGCCAGCAGCCAACAAGGAGACAGGGTAGCCGAGCAGTACTTC	CASSQQGDRVAEQYF	-	TRBD1	TRBV4-2	TRBJ2-7
TGTGCCAGCAGTGATTCCCCCGGACTAGCGGGGGCCTACGAGCAGTACTTC	CASSDSPGLAGAYEQYF	-	TRBD2	TRBV25-1	TRBJ2-7
TGCAGTGCTAGTGTTCCGGCGGAGAATAATTCACCCCTCCACTTT	CSASVPAENNSPLHF	-	-	TRBV20-1	TRBJ1-6
TGTGCCAGCAGCTACCCCGGACTGGGTTCACCCCTCCACTTT	CASSYPGLGSPLHF	-	-	TRBV3-1/TRBV3-2	TRBJ1-6
TGTGCCAGCAGCCAAGGTCTAGCGGGAGTCAATGAGCAGTTCTTC	CASSQGLAGVNEQFF	few	TRBD2	TRBV3-1/TRBV3-2	TRBJ2-1
TGTGCCAGCAGCTTCAGTCAGGGGGAAAAAAACTATGGCTACACCTTC	CASSFSQGEKNYGYTF	-	TRBD1	TRBV5-6	TRBJ1-2
TGTGCCAGCAGCCCCTACCGCGGAGGAGAGACCCAGTACTTC	CASSPYRGGETQYF	-	-	TRBV5-8	TRBJ2-5
TGTGCCAGCAGCCCTGGACCCGAGACAGTGCTAAACTATGGCTACACCTTC	CASSPGPETVLNYGYTF	-	-	TRBV5-4	TRBJ1-2
TGTGCCAGCAGCCCCAACAGGTCCTACAATGAGCAGTTCTTC	CASSPNRSYNEQFF	-	-	TRBV2	TRBJ2-1
TGTGCCAGCAGCCCCGCACAAACGAACACTGAAGCTTTCTTT	CASSPAQTNTEAFF	-	-	TRBV5-4	TRBJ1-1
TGTGCCAGCAGCTCCGGGGAAGCTTTCTTT	CASSSGEAFF	once	-	TRBV12-3/TRBV12-4	TRBJ1-1
TGCAGTGCTAGTGGGGCCCTTAGGGGTTCTCAAGAGACCCAGTACTTC	CSASGALRGSQETQYF	few	-	TRBV20-1	TRBJ2-5
TGTGCCATCAGGGGACAGGGGGTTGTCTACGAGCAGTACTTC	CAIRGQGVVYEQYF	-	TRBD1	TRBV10-3	TRBJ2-7
TGTGCCAGCAGCTTGCTAGACAGGGATTTCTACGAGCAGTACTTC	CASSLLDRDFYEQYF	-	TRBD1	TRBV5-6	TRBJ2-7
TGTGCCAGCAGTTCCTACAGGGATAGCACAGATACGCAGTATTTT	CASSSYRDSTDTQYF	once	-	TRBV6-5	TRBJ2-3
TGTGCCAGCAGCCGAAGACAGGGCGCTGGCGAAGAGACCCAGTACTTC	CASSRRQGAGEETQYF	-	TRBD1	TRBV9	TRBJ2-5
TGTGCCAGTAAGGAGTTTGCGGGTTATAGCAATCAGCCCCAGCATTTT	CASKEFAGYSNQPQHF	-	-	TRBV19	TRBJ1-5
TGTGCCACCAGCAGTATAAGGGGAAATGGCTACACCTTC	CATSSIRGNGYTF	-	-	TRBV15	TRBJ1-2
TGTGCCAGCAGTTACGAGGCGTTCTCTGGAAACACCATATATTTT	CASSYEAFSGNTIYF	-	-	TRBV5-4	TRBJ1-3
TGTGCCAGCAGAGCCAGCGGGAGGGATCCCGACACCGGGGAGCTGTTTTTT	CASRASGRDPDTGELFF	-	TRBD2	TRBV9	TRBJ2-2
TGTGCCAGTACCAATAGAGAGGATTCCGGCTATGGCTACACCTTC	CASTNREDSGYGYTF	-	-	TRBV19	TRBJ1-2
TGTGCCAGCAGCTTAGACCTAGCGGGAGGGACAGATACGCAGTATTTT	CASSLDLAGGTDTQYF	-	TRBD2	TRBV11-2	TRBJ2-3
TGCGCCAGCAGCCATCCCGGGGGACGGCTAAGCGAGCAGTACTTC	CASSHPGGRLSEQYF	-	-	TRBV4-1	TRBJ2-7
TGTGCCAGCAGCCTCGGACAGGGGGGGTCGGAAGCTTTCTTT	CASSLGQGGSEAFF	-	TRBD1	TRBV6-6	TRBJ1-1
TGTGCCAGCAGCACGCGGGACAGGGGGAACTATGGCTACACCTTC	CASSTRDRGNYGYTF	-	TRBD1	TRBV13	TRBJ1-2
TGTGCCAGTGCTATAAGCGGGGGCCTGCCTCGAGGCTACACCTTC	CASAISGGLPRGYTF	-	-	TRBV19	TRBJ1-2
TGTGCCAGCAGCGGTAACCGGGACAGGAGAACCCAAGAGACCCAGTACTTC	CASSGNRDRRTQETQYF	-	TRBD1	TRBV11-3	TRBJ2-5
TGTGCCAGCTCAGCGTCGGGACAGGGGGGCACCGGGGAGCTGTTTTTT	CASSASGQGGTGELFF	-	TRBD1	TRBV18	TRBJ2-2
TGTGCCAGCTCACTGAGCCCGGGACAGAGCTCCTACGAGCAGTACTTC	CASSLSPGQSSYEQYF	once	TRBD1	TRBV18	TRBJ2-7
TGTGCCAGCAGCCAAGACGGGGGAAATCAGCCCCAGCATTTT	CASSQDGGNQPQHF	-	-	TRBV4-2	TRBJ1-5
TGTGCCAGCAGCTTAGATTCGCTTCGGGATGAAGCTTTCTTT	CASSLDSLRDEAFF	once	-	TRBV11-3	TRBJ1-1
TGCGCCAGCAGCCAAGAGGCGCCACTAGCGGGATCAACCGGGGAGCTGTTTTTT	CASSQEAPLAGSTGELFF	-	TRBD2	TRBV4-1	TRBJ2-2
TGTGCCAGCAGCCGGACTAGCGGGATTTTAGAGACCCAGTACTTC	CASSRTSGILETQYF	-	TRBD2	TRBV7-3	TRBJ2-5
TGCGCCAGCAGCTTGGGACAGGGGGCTAACACCGGGGAGCTGTTTTTT	CASSLGQGANTGELFF	-	TRBD1	TRBV5-1	TRBJ2-2
TGCAGTGCTAGTTTACTAGCGGGGACCTACCAAGAGACCCAGTACTTC	CSASLLAGTYQETQYF	-	TRBD2	TRBV20-1	TRBJ2-5
TGCGCCAGCAGCCAAGAGGGGGGGGCGGTCGGTTCACCCCTCCACTTT	CASSQEGGAVGSPLHF	-	-	TRBV4-1	TRBJ1-6
TGCGCCAGCAGCTTACAGACTACCCCTGAGGAGACCCAGTACTTC	CASSLQTTPEETQYF	-	-	TRBV5-1	TRBJ2-5